This TCR beta chain was obtained from a study of beta chain features in type 1 diabetes (dated by TCRdb to 2016 to 2019). Study-level background: Mean age, gender distribution, total cell number and subset yield did not differ between patients and healthy donors. Whereas all 30 or so donors provided naive and central memory subsets, regulatory and stem cell-like memory subsets were isolated from just 8 patients and about eight healthy donors. A total of 90 million to 130 million sorted cells were examined across all samples, and a strong correlation was observed between cell number per subset and RNA yield. The study compared the TCRB repertoires of sorted circulating CD4+ T cell subsets in recently diagnosed type 1 diabetes patients with those in matched healthy donors. What the study reported, not specific to this receptor: Type 1 diabetes patients showed a moderate but significant shortening of TCRB CDR3 length in all four CD4+ subsets. At VDJ recombination sites, patients with type 1 diabetes made fewer insertions and deleted more nucleotides, a pattern implying thymic rearrangement abnormalities. Because cDNA was sequenced instead of genomic DNA, highly expressing activated cells could be over-represented, though the groups showed no difference in activation or CD3 levels. Naive, central memory and regulatory TCRB repertoires appeared more similar among patients than among healthy donors. Because the HLA sub-analyses included only small numbers of individuals, any influence of HLA type on TCRB rearrangement was left unresolved. Shorter templates might be favored by PCR, yet because patient and control samples were amplified and corrected together, any such skew would affect both groups equally.

A single peripheral blood draw of around 100 mL on average was collected from each donor into heparinised tubes. A BD FACSAria II was used to sort naive, central memory, regulatory and stem cell-like memory CD4+ T cells with a panel that included CD45RO, CCR7, CD25, CD127, CD95 and CD27. All sorted populations exceeded 98% purity. PBMCs were isolated immediately by Lymphoprep density gradient centrifugation and stained directly without culture. So that batch effects would be minimized, each experiment stained and sorted samples in pairs, pairing one healthy donor with one patient. A note on this clone: It has no known antigen specificity. Base qualities are not provided; no much larger clone lies one nucleotide away.

All of the isolated RNA was reverse transcribed with the High Capacity cDNA Reverse Transcription Kit, so expressed TCRB transcripts were sequenced. Naive, central memory and regulatory T cell samples underwent deep immunoSEQ sequencing, averaging around 3.6 million total reads per sample. After sorted cells were lysed in RLT buffer, RNA was extracted with DNase-treated RNeasy Micro or Mini kits, with the choice depending on cell number. To prevent cross-contamination, each cell subset was processed individually, whereas patient and healthy donor samples were processed jointly. The immunoSEQ multiplex PCR was used to amplify TCRB sequences from cDNA, yielding 87-bp fragments that span the CDR3 region. Sequencing of the amplicons was performed on the Illumina HiSeq platform. Per the authors' processing: PCR bias was computationally corrected using synthetic template baselines, reads within Hamming distance 2 were collapsed, and singletons that could not be merged were discarded. Reads were aligned against IMGT so that V, D and J genes, CDR3 length and insertions or deletions at six rearrangement sites could be assigned. Within each subset, clonotype counts were normalized to sorted cell number, and only after that were true diversity and Gini coefficients computed with the tcR R package. The overlap coefficient, calculated on TCRB nucleotide sequences, was used to measure repertoire sharing. As a proxy for the pre-selection repertoire, out-of-frame TCRB sequences from naive cells were analyzed. The table comes from immuneACCESS by way of TCRdb, which keeps in-frame sequences with V and J called. Part of the clones is missing from these tables; in studies checked, under half for an unresolved V gene and the rest for unknown reasons. That table is the source of V, J and clone size, and D and trimming were worked out from the DNA. The sample table shows 500,000 to 700,000 clones, and about 14% are seen once. The ten top clones hold approximately 0.099% of the sample.

Material for sequencing was naive CD4+ T cells from blood. The cell subset or site label on this specimen signifies: true naive CD4+ T cells. The TCR was taken from a man aged 18 to 29 in good health.

In nucleotides, the sequence is TGTGCCAGCATTAAAGACAGCGATATGAACACTGAAGCTTTCTTT. Translated, it gives CASIKDSDMNTEAFF. The rearrangement joined TRBV6-5 to TRBJ1-1; TRBD1 is perhaps the D gene, given 5 matching bases. Counted from cysteine to phenylalanine, this CDR3 has 15 amino acids. The CDR3 DNA has 45 bases and is translated from base 1. CDR1 MNHEY and CDR2 SVGAGI are derived from the germline V gene. Cut back by 7 bases and 0 bases, the V and J ends lie 15 bases apart.